The 18 T cell receptor beta chains below were found in one sample sequenced in a study of blood T cell repertoires in COVID-19. The data were produced by immunoSEQ multiplex PCR, yet TCRdb's version contains in-frame clones alone and is incomplete. The data show 250,000 or so clones, roughly 90% seen once. Sequenced material: peripheral blood. These receptor sequences come from a woman aged 25 to 45 with active or convalescent COVID-19.

This chain uses TRBV30 with TRBJ1-2; D possibly corresponds to TRBD1 (6 bases). CDR1 is GTSNPN, CDR2 SVGIG, per germline (reference sequence). CDR3 length equals 14 residues. Deletions cut 2 bases from V and 4 bases from J, with 14 bases between. The CDR3 DNA sequence: TGTGCCTGGAGTCGGGACATTCTTGTCTATGGCTACACCTTC. Amino acid sequence: CAWSRDILVYGYTF.

The chain has TRBV7-2 and TRBJ2-2, with D unresolved. This CDR3 spans 15 amino acids. The germline V gene encodes CDR1 SGHTA and CDR2 FQGNSA. The V and J ends lost 2 bases and 1 base respectively, with 8 bases between them. The CDR3 reads CASSLFRGNTGELFF. The CDR3 DNA is TGTGCCAGCAGCTTATTTCGCGGGAACACCGGGGAGCTGTTTTTT.

This clone was seen just once. The chain employs TRBV9 and TRBJ2-1, with a tentative D call TRBD1 (5 bases). This CDR3 contains 14 residues. V lost 0 bases to trimming and J lost 8 bases, with 12 bases between them. Germline V gene sequence: CDR1 SGDLS, CDR2 YYNGEE. Here the CDR3 DNA reads TGTGCCAGCAGCGTAGGGAAGGGGCTCGATGAGCAGTTCTTC. Its translation is CASSVGKGLDEQFF.

The chain has TRBV12-3 or TRBV12-4 and TRBJ2-5; no clear D gene. V lost 2 bases and J 5 bases, leaving 6 bases between the germline ends. The CDR3 has 12 amino acids. As DNA, the CDR3 is TGTGCCAGCAGTTTAATTCGGGAGACCCAGTACTTC. Translation: CASSLIRETQYF.

The chain has TRBV5-4 and TRBJ2-7, with 11 positions matching TRBD2. Losses at the gene ends were 1 base for V and 0 bases for J; bases not matched to a gene: 9. Per the germline V gene, CDR1 is SGHNT and CDR2 is YYREEE (reference sequence). CDR3 length: 18 residues. CDR3 coding DNA: TGTGCCAGCAGCTTGAGGTCCATAGCGGGGGGGCCCTCCTACGAGCAGTACTTC. Translation: CASSLRSIAGGPSYEQYF.

This chain uses TRBV5-6 with TRBJ1-2; unclear D gene. Germline V gene sequence: CDR1 SGHDT, CDR2 YYEEEE. The V gene lost 5 bases and the J gene lost 6 bases, with 14 bases spanning the gap. This CDR3 contains 13 residues. DNA of the CDR3: TGTGCCAGCAGACAACACGGGCGGGATGGCTACACCTTC. It specifies CASRQHGRDGYTF.

V gene TRBV29-1 combines with J gene TRBJ2-1; the match to TRBD1 covers 7 bases. The CDR3 length is 14 residues. Germline lookup yields CDR1 SQVTM and CDR2 ANQGSEA. V trimming: 4 bases; J trimming: 7 bases; junction bases outside the gene matches: 10. The CDR3 protein is CSVARQGKANEQFF. In DNA, the CDR3 is TGCAGCGTTGCGAGACAGGGTAAGGCAAATGAGCAGTTCTTC.

The chain recombines TRBV28 with TRBJ2-5; possible D gene TRBD2, 5 bases. Germline-derived CDR1 and CDR2 are MDHEN and SYDVKM. V lost 2 bases and J lost 5, with 15 bases in between. The CDR3 length is 15 residues. The CDR3 nucleotides read TGTGCCAGCAGTTTAATGTCAGCCCCGGGGGAGACCCAGTACTTC. It encodes CASSLMSAPGETQYF.

In its sample, this clone was seen a few times. The CDR3 region has the DNA TGTGCCAGCAGATGGCCCCGGGACAGGGGGCGCTTGGGGGCCAAAAACATTCAGTACTTC. Residues: CASRWPRDRGRLGAKNIQYF. The gene calls are TRBV2 and TRBJ2-4; 12 nucleotides match TRBD1. The CDR3 is 20 residues long. From germline, CDR1 is SNHLY and CDR2 FYNNEI. The ends lost 6 bases at V and 1 base at J; junction bases unmatched: 16.

This clone was seen only once. The rearrangement links TRBV3-1 (or the pseudogene TRBV3-2) to TRBJ2-3, with 14 bases fitting TRBD2. CDR1 is LGHDT and CDR2 is YNNKEL in the germline V gene (reference sequence). The CDR3 consists of 17 residues. Unmatched junction bases numbered 12, after V lost 11 bases and J lost 2 bases. DNA for the CDR3: TGTGCCTTAAGGACTAGCGGGGGGCCCGAGGACACAGATACGCAGTATTTT. Translated, it gives CALRTSGGPEDTDTQYF.

This rearrangement joins TRBV29-1 to TRBJ2-3; the D gene is possibly TRBD2 (6 bases). With 1 base removed from V and 2 bases from J, the gap between germline ends came to 10 bases. The germline gives CDR1 SQVTM, CDR2 ANQGSEA. The CDR3 has 14 residues. The CDR3 DNA reads as TGCAGCGTTGAAGCGGGACTCGTCACAGATACGCAGTATTTT. Translating gives CSVEAGLVTDTQYF.

J is TRBJ2-3 and V is TRBV7-9; weak D call: TRBD1 (6 bases). CDR1 and CDR2 (germline): SEHNR, FQNEAQ (reference sequence). V shed 2 bases and J shed 0 bases, with 12 bases lying between them. There are 16 residues in the CDR3. CDR3 in amino acids: CASSLTDRTSTDTQYF. The CDR3 DNA reads TGTGCCAGCAGCTTAACCGACAGGACTAGCACAGATACGCAGTATTTT.

This rearrangement joins TRBV6-5 to TRBJ1-6; 7 bases map to TRBD1. Trimming took 7 bases from V and 0 from J; bases not matched to a gene: 3. CDR3 length: 15 amino acids. Germline CDR1 and CDR2: MNHEY and SVGAGI. The CDR3 DNA sequence: TGTGCCAGCAAGCAGGGGGTCTCCTATAATTCACCCCTCCACTTT. It yields the protein CASKQGVSYNSPLHF.

V and J are TRBV30 and TRBJ2-1; D gene unclear. CDR1 and CDR2 (germline): GTSNPN, SVGIG (reference sequence). Trimming removed 7 bases at V and 3 bases at J, with 16 bases between. The CDR3 length is 14 residues. The CDR3 bases are TGTGCCTCCTCTGAGTTTTCCGTCTACAATGAGCAGTTCTTC. It encodes CASSEFSVYNEQFF.

This clone was observed a single time. This chain joins TRBV14 and TRBJ1-6, with 8 bases identical to TRBD1. The trim removed 1 base at V and 7 bases at J, leaving 6 bases unmatched. CDR1 is SGHDN, CDR2 FVKESK, per germline. The CDR3 is made up of 16 amino acids. The CDR3 DNA is TGTGCCAGCAGCCAAGCAGGGGGCTCGGGCAATTCACCCCTCCACTTT. Its translation is CASSQAGGSGNSPLHF.

The V gene is TRBV21-1, the J gene TRBJ2-1; the table's D call, TRBD1, was not checked against the DNA. TRBV21-1 is assigned pseudogene status. CDR3 length equals 15 residues. CDR3 coding DNA: TGTGCCAGCAGCAACGGAAACGACAGAGGCAATGAGCAGTTCTTC. It codes for CASSNGNDRGNEQFF.

This clone was seen a single time. J is TRBJ2-7 and V is TRBV9; 8 bases align to TRBD1. The germline V gene encodes CDR1 SGDLS and CDR2 YYNGEE. The CDR3 runs 15 residues. The ends lost 0 bases at V and 2 bases at J; junction bases unmatched: 4. Here the CDR3 reads CASSVAPGGAYEQYF. The DNA for the CDR3 is TGTGCCAGCAGCGTAGCCCCAGGGGGCGCCTACGAGCAGTACTTC.

CDR3: CASSAGYEQYF. CDR3 DNA sequence: TGTGCCAGTAGTGCGGGCTACGAGCAGTACTTC. The rearrangement links TRBV19 to TRBJ2-7; D is perhaps TRBD2 (5 bases). The CDR3 is 11 residues long. CDR1 is LNHDA, CDR2 SQIVND, per germline (reference sequence). Deletions cut 5 bases from V and 3 bases from J, with 5 bases between.